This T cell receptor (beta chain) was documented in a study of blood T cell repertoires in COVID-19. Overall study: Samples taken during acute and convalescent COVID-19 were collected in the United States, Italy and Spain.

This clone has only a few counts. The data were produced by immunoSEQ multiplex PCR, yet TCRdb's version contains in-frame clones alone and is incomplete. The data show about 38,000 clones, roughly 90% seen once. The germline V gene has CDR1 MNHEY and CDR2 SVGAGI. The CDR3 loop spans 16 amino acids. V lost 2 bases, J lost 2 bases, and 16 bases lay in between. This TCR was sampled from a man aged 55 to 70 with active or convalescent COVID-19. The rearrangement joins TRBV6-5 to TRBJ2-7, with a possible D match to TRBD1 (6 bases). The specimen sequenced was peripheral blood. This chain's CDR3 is CASSYRRGHRTYEQYF. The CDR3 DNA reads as TGTGCCAGCAGTTACCGAAGGGGACATCGGACCTACGAGCAGTACTTC.